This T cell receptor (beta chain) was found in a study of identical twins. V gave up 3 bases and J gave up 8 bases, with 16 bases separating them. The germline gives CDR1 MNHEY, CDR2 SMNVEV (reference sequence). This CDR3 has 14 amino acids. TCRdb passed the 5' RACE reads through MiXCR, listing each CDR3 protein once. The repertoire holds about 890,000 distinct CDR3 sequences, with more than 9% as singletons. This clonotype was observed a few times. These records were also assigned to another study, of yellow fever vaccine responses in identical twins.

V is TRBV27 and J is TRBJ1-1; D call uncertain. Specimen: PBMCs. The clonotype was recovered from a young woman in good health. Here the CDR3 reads CASSLGGGVVEAFF. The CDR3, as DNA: TGTGCCAGCAGTTTGGGCGGAGGTGTCGTAGAAGCTTTCTTT.